This T cell receptor (beta chain) was observed in a study of T-cell memory formation after mild COVID-19. Study-wide results and caveats: Researchers report contracting CD4+ clones mostly in CM and EM, with CD8+ clones in EMRA. Researchers could not confirm that second-wave clones peaking on day 37 targeted SARS-CoV-2.

This clonotype was seen a single time. Antigen unknown. The CDR3 covers 16 residues. Germline V lookup: CDR1 SGHKS, CDR2 YYEKEE (reference sequence). V shed 1 base, J shed 7 bases, and the junction held 10 bases outside the gene matches. A 5'RACE reaction primed in the constant segment made cDNA libraries of TCR alpha and TCR beta, and these carried sample barcodes and UMIs. TCRdb redid the calling of the 5' RACE reads with MiXCR, one entry per CDR3 protein. Found here are over 500,000 distinct CDR3 sequences, 15% to 20% of them singletons; the top ten hold just over 8%. This clonotype was sampled from an adult woman who had mild COVID-19 (a few samples of this study predate the infection). Cell type and time point are not known. This chain uses TRBV5-5 with TRBJ1-1; 10 bases agree with TRBD1. The specimen was PBMCs or a T cell subset sorted from them (not recorded which). In DNA, the CDR3 is TGTGCCAGCAGCTTGAGGGGGACAGGGGTAGCGGGTGAAGCTTTCTTT. Protein product: CASSLRGTGVAGEAFF.